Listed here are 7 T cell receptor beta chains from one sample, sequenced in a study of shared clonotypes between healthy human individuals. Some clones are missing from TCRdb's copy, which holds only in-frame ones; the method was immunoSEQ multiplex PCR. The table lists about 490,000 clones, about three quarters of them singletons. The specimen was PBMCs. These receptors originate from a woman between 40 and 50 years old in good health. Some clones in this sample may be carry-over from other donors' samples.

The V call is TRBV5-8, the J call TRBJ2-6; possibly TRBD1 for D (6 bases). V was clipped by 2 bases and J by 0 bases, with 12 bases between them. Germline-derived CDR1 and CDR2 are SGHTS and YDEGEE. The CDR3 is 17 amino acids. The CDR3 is CASSFGGPSSGANVLTF. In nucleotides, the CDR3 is TGTGCCAGCAGCTTTGGGGGCCCCTCCTCTGGGGCCAACGTCCTGACTTTC.

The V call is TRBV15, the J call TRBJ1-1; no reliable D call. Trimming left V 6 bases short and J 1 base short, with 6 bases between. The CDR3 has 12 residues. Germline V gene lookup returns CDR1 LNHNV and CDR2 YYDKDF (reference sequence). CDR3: CATRRGNTEAFF. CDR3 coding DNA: TGTGCCACCAGGCGAGGGAACACTGAAGCTTTCTTT.

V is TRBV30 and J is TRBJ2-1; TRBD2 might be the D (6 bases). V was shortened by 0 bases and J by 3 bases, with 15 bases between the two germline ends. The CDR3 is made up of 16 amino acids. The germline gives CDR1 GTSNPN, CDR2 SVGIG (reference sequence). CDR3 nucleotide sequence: TGTGCCTGGAGTGTAGGGGCGGGGTCTTACTACAATGAGCAGTTCTTC. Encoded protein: CAWSVGAGSYYNEQFF.

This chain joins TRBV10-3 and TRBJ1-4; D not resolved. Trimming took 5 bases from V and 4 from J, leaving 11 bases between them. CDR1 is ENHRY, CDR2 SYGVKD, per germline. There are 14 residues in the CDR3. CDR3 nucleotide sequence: TGTGCCATCAGTAAAGGACGGAGTAATGAAAAACTGTTTTTT. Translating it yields CAISKGRSNEKLFF.

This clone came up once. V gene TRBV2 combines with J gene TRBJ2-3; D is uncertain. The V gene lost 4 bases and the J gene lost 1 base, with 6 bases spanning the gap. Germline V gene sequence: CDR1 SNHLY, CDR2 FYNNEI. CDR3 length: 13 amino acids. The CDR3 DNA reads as TGTGCCAGCAGTGTTTATGGCACAGATACGCAGTATTTT. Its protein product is CASSVYGTDTQYF.

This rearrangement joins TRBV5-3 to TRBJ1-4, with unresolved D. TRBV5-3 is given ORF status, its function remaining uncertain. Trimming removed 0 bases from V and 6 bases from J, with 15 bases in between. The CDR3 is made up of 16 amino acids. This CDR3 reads CARSLETVPYYEKLFF. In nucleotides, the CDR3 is TGTGCCAGAAGCTTGGAGACGGTACCGTATTATGAAAAACTGTTTTTT.

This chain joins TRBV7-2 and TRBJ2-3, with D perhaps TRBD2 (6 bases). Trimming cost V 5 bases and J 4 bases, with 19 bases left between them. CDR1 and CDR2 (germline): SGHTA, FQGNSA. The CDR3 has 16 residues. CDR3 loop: CASSRRGPIAADTQYF. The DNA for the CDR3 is TGTGCCAGCAGCCGGAGGGGACCCATCGCCGCAGATACGCAGTATTTT.